The rows below give T cell receptor beta chains drawn from one sample of a study of blood T cell repertoires in COVID-19. The repertoire was sequenced with immunoSEQ multiplex PCR; TCRdb's copy has only in-frame clones and lacks some. The table lists almost 400,000 clones, about 89% of them singletons, with 2% to 2.5% in the top ten. The sample taken for sequencing was peripheral blood. Every receptor here comes from an older woman with COVID-19, enrolled during active disease. CDR3s include the opening cysteine and the closing phenylalanine or tryptophan. The D gene is left open where the match is weak. Some rows mark clone size as missing; the rest say once, few, many or name a class of expanded clone.

v_gene	j_gene	abundance	d_gene	CDR3nt	CDR3aa
TRBV5-4	TRBJ2-3	.	TRBD2	TGTGCCAGCAGCGCCAGGTTTGCGGGGGGGGCAGATACGCAGTATTTT	CASSARFAGGADTQYF
TRBV9	TRBJ1-2	.	.	TGTGCCAGCAGCCCCCAATTGCGGGGAAGCTATGGCTACACCTTC	CASSPQLRGSYGYTF
TRBV7-9	TRBJ1-1	.	.	TGTGCCAGCAGCTTAGAGCCGAACACTGAAGCTTTCTTT	CASSLEPNTEAFF
TRBV19	TRBJ2-7	.	TRBD2	TGTGCCACCGCTGTGCGGGGGAGATACTCCTACGAGCAGTACTTC	CATAVRGRYSYEQYF
TRBV6-5	TRBJ2-7	.	.	TGTGCCAGCAGTCAGCCGGGACAATCCTACGAGCAGTACTTC	CASSQPGQSYEQYF
TRBV18	TRBJ2-5	.	.	TGTGCCAGCTCACCACAGGGGTTGGAGACCCAGTACTTC	CASSPQGLETQYF
TRBV19	TRBJ2-1	.	.	TGTGCCAGCGGGGCCTACAATGAGCAGTTCTTC	CASGAYNEQFF
TRBV5-6	TRBJ1-5	.	TRBD1	TGTGCCAGCAGCCGGGGACAGGGGGCATGGCCCCAGCATTTT	CASSRGQGAWPQHF
TRBV3-1/TRBV3-2	TRBJ1-1	.	.	TGTGCCAGCAGCCAGGGAGAGGAGGCTTTCTTT	CASSQGEEAFF
TRBV27	TRBJ2-1	.	.	TGTGCCAGCAGGCTGGACAGAAGCTCCTACAATGAGCAGTTCTTC	CASRLDRSSYNEQFF
TRBV21-1	TRBJ1-2	.	.	TGTGCCAGCACCGACAGAAAACCCTATGGCTACACCTTC	CASTDRKPYGYTF
TRBV19	TRBJ2-7	.	.	TGTGCCAGTAGTATCGGGAGTTTCCAGTACTTC	CASSIGSFQYF
TRBV11-2	TRBJ1-1	.	.	TGTGCCAGCAGTAGGGGATTGAACACTGAAGCTTTCTTT	CASSRGLNTEAFF
TRBV9	TRBJ1-5	once	.	TGTGCCAGCAGCTCAGGGGAGAATAGCAATCAGCCCCAGCATTTT	CASSSGENSNQPQHF
TRBV5-6	TRBJ2-1	once	TRBD1	TGTGCCAGCAGCCCCGGGACAGGGGGTTCACTATCCTACAATGAGCAGTTCTTC	CASSPGTGGSLSYNEQFF
TRBV12-5	TRBJ1-5	.	.	TGTGCTAGTGGTTTGCCAGGGACACCCGGAGGCAATCAGCCCCAGCATTTT	CASGLPGTPGGNQPQHF
TRBV3-1/TRBV3-2	TRBJ1-2	.	.	TGTGCCAGCAGCCAAAAGACGGGCAGGGTCGGCTATGGCTACACCTTC	CASSQKTGRVGYGYTF
TRBV5-8	TRBJ1-2	.	.	TGTGCCAGCAGCTTATACTCTCGGGGAGGCTACACCTTC	CASSLYSRGGYTF
TRBV27	TRBJ1-5	.	.	TGTGCCAGCAGTTTATCCGGGGGTTCTTTAAGCAATCAGCCCCAGCATTTT	CASSLSGGSLSNQPQHF
TRBV24-1	TRBJ1-5	.	TRBD1	TGTGCCACCAGTGATGGGACAGATAATCAGCCCCAGCATTTT	CATSDGTDNQPQHF